These T cell receptor beta chains were read from a single sample in a study of blood T cell repertoires in COVID-19. Here immunoSEQ multiplex PCR was the method, and the copy in TCRdb shows in-frame clones only, minus some. The table records 210,000 or so clones, approximately 79% of them present only once. The source material was peripheral blood. These receptors all stem from a human donor in a cohort sampled during active COVID-19. Both conserved end residues are part of each CDR3. The D gene is left open where the match is weak. The listing skips clone size in some rows; elsewhere it reads once, few, many or a size class.

CDR3nt	CDR3aa	d_gene	j_gene	abundance	v_gene	len
TGTGCCAGCAGCCACCTCGGGAACTATGGCTACACCTTC	CASSHLGNYGYTF	-	TRBJ1-2	-	TRBV4-2	13
TGTGCCAGTAGTTTGACAGGGCCGCCCTACGAGCAGTACTTC	CASSLTGPPYEQYF	TRBD1	TRBJ2-7	-	TRBV19	14
TGTGCCTGGAGTGCAACCCAACGCGGTCAGCCCCAGCATTTT	CAWSATQRGQPQHF	-	TRBJ1-5	-	TRBV30	14
TGTGCCAGCAGCTCCACAGTGAACACTGAAGCTTTCTTT	CASSSTVNTEAFF	-	TRBJ1-1	few	TRBV5-4	13
TGTGCCAGCAGCTTTCCGAGAGTCGGGCGGGAGCCGGGAGATACGCAGTATTTT	CASSFPRVGREPGDTQYF	TRBD2	TRBJ2-3	-	TRBV5-4	18
TGTGCCAGTAGTATTTCCCAGGGCTCCACTGAAGCTTTCTTT	CASSISQGSTEAFF	-	TRBJ1-1	once	TRBV19	14
TGTGCCAGCAGCCTGGTTGGCAGGGGGCCCACTGAAGCTTTCTTT	CASSLVGRGPTEAFF	TRBD1	TRBJ1-1	-	TRBV5-4	15
TGTGCCAGCAGCTTTGGGCTTCGCTCCTACAATGAGCAGTTCTTC	CASSFGLRSYNEQFF	-	TRBJ2-1	-	TRBV11-1	15
TGTGCCAGCAGCGTGGGCTGGAGGGACAGCTCTGGAAACACCATATATTTT	CASSVGWRDSSGNTIYF	TRBD1	TRBJ1-3	-	TRBV9	17
TGTGCCAGCAGTTACCGCAGGGGCGGTCAGCCCCAGCATTTT	CASSYRRGGQPQHF	-	TRBJ1-5	-	TRBV6-5	14
TGTGCCTGGAGTGTACTTAGGGACATAGGGTCACCCCTCCACTTT	CAWSVLRDIGSPLHF	-	TRBJ1-6	once	TRBV30	15
TGTGCCTGGAGTCATAGCGGGAGGGGCGAGCAGTACTTC	CAWSHSGRGEQYF	TRBD2	TRBJ2-7	-	TRBV30	13
TGTGCCAGCAGCCGGAACAGGCCAAATGTCGGGAGCTCCTACGAGCAGTACTTC	CASSRNRPNVGSSYEQYF	-	TRBJ2-7	-	TRBV4-2	18
TGTGCCAGCAGTGAGACAGTAAGCTCCTACGAGCAGTACTTC	CASSETVSSYEQYF	-	TRBJ2-7	-	TRBV6-1	14
TGTGCCAGCAGTGGAGGGACTAGCGTATTTACAGATACGCAGTATTTT	CASSGGTSVFTDTQYF	TRBD2	TRBJ2-3	-	TRBV6-1	16
TGCGCCAGCAGCTTTTACCAGGGTATGGAGCAGTACTTC	CASSFYQGMEQYF	-	TRBJ2-7	once	TRBV5-1	13
TGTGCCAGCAGTGACCTAGCGGAGGCCAACGTCCTGACTTTC	CASSDLAEANVLTF	TRBD2	TRBJ2-6	-	TRBV25-1	14
TGTGCCAGCAGTTTAGTGACAGGAGCTGGGGCCAACGTCCTGACTTTC	CASSLVTGAGANVLTF	-	TRBJ2-6	-	TRBV27	16
TGTGCCAGTAGTATAGATACGGGACTAGCGGGAGGACGGTCCAATGAGCAGTTCTTC	CASSIDTGLAGGRSNEQFF	TRBD2	TRBJ2-1	-	TRBV19	19
TGTGCCAGCTCACCCCGGGACGAGCAGTACTTC	CASSPRDEQYF	-	TRBJ2-7	-	TRBV18	11
TGTGCCGGGGGGGCTGGGGCCAACGTCCTGACTTTC	CAGGAGANVLTF	TRBD2	TRBJ2-6	-	TRBV10-3	12
TGTGCCAGCAGCTTAGGGGGACTAGCGGGAGGGAACAATGAGCAGTTCTTC	CASSLGGLAGGNNEQFF	TRBD2	TRBJ2-1	-	TRBV7-2	17
TGTGCTAGTGGTTTGATGGCAGGACTAGCGTTCTACGAGCAGTACTTC	CASGLMAGLAFYEQYF	TRBD2	TRBJ2-7	-	TRBV12-5	16
TGCGCCAGCATGCGGGACAGGGTCGGCGGGGAGCTGTTTTTT	CASMRDRVGGELFF	TRBD1	TRBJ2-2	-	TRBV5-1	14
TGTGCCAGCAGTTTATTTGTAGGGGGTAATTACGAGCAGTACTTC	CASSLFVGGNYEQYF	-	TRBJ2-7	-	TRBV28	15
TGCGCCAGCAGCACCCGGGACAGGGGGTCCTACCCCTACGAGCAGTACTTC	CASSTRDRGSYPYEQYF	TRBD1	TRBJ2-7	-	TRBV4-1	17
TGTGCCAGCAGTTTGTCCCAGGATTCACCCCTCCACTTT	CASSLSQDSPLHF	-	TRBJ1-6	-	TRBV27	13
TGCGCCAGCAGCGCCACAGGGGGCGCCCCCGGAGAGACCCAGTACTTC	CASSATGGAPGETQYF	TRBD1	TRBJ2-5	-	TRBV5-1	16
TGTGCCATCAGTGAGTCGGGGGCTGGCTACGAGCAGTACTTC	CAISESGAGYEQYF	-	TRBJ2-7	-	TRBV10-3	14
TGTGCCAGCTCACCTCCCCCGGGAGGCAATGAGCAGTTCTTC	CASSPPPGGNEQFF	TRBD2	TRBJ2-1	-	TRBV18	14
TGTGCCAGCAGCTTAGGACTAGCGGGAGGGCCTGGGTACGAGCAGTACTTC	CASSLGLAGGPGYEQYF	TRBD2	TRBJ2-7	-	TRBV7-6	17
TGTGCCAGCAGTTTTGGGAGGGCTGGGACTAGCGGGAGGTTGCACGAGCAGTACTTC	CASSFGRAGTSGRLHEQYF	TRBD2	TRBJ2-7	-	TRBV27	19
TGTGCCAGCAGAGTTAGCGGGAGGGTCTACGAGCAGTACTTC	CASRVSGRVYEQYF	TRBD2	TRBJ2-7	-	TRBV28	14
TGTGCCAGCAGCCATGACAGCACATCCTACGAGCAGTACTTC	CASSHDSTSYEQYF	-	TRBJ2-7	few	TRBV5-5	14
TGTGCCAGCAGCCCACAGGGTAGCAATCAGCCCCAGCATTTT	CASSPQGSNQPQHF	-	TRBJ1-5	-	TRBV7-9	14
TGTGCCAGCAGCTTGAGTGGTCGACAGATCTATGGCTACACCTTC	CASSLSGRQIYGYTF	-	TRBJ1-2	-	TRBV5-6	15
TGTGCCAGCAGCGGACAGGGAAGGAACACTGAAGCTTTCTTT	CASSGQGRNTEAFF	TRBD1	TRBJ1-1	-	TRBV9	14
TGTGCCAGCACCTCTGGAGCCCGAGGATACGAGCAGTACTTC	CASTSGARGYEQYF	-	TRBJ2-7	-	TRBV11-2	14
TGTGCCAGCAGGACTAGCGGGGGCTACGAGCAGTACTTC	CASRTSGGYEQYF	TRBD2	TRBJ2-7	few	TRBV5-5	13
TGTGCCAGCAGCTTTGCACAGGGAAACACCATATATTTT	CASSFAQGNTIYF	-	TRBJ1-3	-	TRBV7-9	13
TGTGCCATCAGTGCTCGAACAGGGGGCAGGGGCACAGATACGCAGTATTTT	CAISARTGGRGTDTQYF	TRBD1	TRBJ2-3	-	TRBV10-3	17